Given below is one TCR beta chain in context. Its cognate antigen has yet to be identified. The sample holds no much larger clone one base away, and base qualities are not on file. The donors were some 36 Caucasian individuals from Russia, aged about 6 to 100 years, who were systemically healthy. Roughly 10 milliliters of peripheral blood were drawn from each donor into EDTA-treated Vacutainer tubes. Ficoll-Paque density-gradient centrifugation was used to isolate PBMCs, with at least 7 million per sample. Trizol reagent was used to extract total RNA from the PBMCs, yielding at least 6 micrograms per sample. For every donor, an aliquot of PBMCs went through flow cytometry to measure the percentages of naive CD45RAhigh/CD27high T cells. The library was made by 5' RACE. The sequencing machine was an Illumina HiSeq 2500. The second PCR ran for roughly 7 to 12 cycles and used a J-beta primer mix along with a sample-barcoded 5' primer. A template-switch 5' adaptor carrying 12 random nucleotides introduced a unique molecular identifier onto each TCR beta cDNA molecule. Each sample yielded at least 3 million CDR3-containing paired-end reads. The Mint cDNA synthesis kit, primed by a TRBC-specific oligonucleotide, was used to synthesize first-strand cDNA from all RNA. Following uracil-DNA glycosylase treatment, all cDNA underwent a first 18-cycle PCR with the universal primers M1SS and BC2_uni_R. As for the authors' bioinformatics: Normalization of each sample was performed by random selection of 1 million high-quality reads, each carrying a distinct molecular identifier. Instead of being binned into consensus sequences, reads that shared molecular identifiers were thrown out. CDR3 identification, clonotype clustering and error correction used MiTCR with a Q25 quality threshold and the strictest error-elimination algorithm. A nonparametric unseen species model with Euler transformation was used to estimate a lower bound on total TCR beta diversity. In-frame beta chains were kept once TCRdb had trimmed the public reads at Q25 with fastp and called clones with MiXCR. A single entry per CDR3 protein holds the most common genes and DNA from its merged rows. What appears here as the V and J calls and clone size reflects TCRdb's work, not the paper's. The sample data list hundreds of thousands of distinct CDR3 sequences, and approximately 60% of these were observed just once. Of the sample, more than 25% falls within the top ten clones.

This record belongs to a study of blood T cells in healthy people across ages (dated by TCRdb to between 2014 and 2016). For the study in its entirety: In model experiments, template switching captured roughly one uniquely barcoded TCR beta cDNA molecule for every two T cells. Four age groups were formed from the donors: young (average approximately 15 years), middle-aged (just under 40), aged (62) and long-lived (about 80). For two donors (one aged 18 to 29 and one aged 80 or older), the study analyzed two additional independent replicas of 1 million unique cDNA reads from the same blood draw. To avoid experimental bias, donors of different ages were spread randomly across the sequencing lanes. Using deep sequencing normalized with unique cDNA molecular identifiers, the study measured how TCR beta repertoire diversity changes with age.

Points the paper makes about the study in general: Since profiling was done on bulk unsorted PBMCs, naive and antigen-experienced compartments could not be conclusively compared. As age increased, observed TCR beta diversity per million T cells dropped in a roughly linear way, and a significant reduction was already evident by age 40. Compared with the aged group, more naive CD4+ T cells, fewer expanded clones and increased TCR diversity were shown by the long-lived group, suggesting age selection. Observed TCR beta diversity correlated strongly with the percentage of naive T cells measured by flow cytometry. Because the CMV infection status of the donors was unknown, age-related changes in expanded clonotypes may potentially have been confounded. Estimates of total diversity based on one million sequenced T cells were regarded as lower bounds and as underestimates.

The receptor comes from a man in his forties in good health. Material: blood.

The DNA is TGTGCCAGCAGCCAAGACGGGGCGACAGGGCGGAAGACCCAGTACTTC. Translated, this gives CASSQDGATGRKTQYF. Recombination connected TRBV14 to TRBJ2-5; TRBD1 fits 7 bases in the junction. Here V drops 0 bases and J drops 6 bases, and the junction holds 10 bases not matched to any gene. The CDR3 starts with the cysteine, ends with the phenylalanine, and has 16 residues. Just CDR3 DNA is preserved here, 48 bases in frame from base 1. Via the germline V gene, CDR1 is SGHDN and CDR2 FVKESK.